Following are 10 T cell receptor beta chains from one sample sequenced in a study of blood T cell repertoires in COVID-19. The protocol was immunoSEQ multiplex PCR, while the TCRdb copy is restricted to in-frame clones and leaves out a portion. The data show fewer than 350,000 clones, 70% to 90% seen once. The sequenced material came from peripheral blood. Source of these receptors: a woman in her 50s with active or convalescent COVID-19.

V is TRBV27 and J is TRBJ1-1; the D is unclear. Germline V gives CDR1 MNHEY, CDR2 SMNVEV (reference sequence). The CDR3 has 14 amino acids. V was clipped by 2 bases and J by 3 bases, with 10 bases between them. The CDR3 sequence: CASSLTRYYTEAFF. CDR3 coding DNA: TGTGCCAGCAGTTTAACAAGATATTACACTGAAGCTTTCTTT.

This chain uses TRBV30 with TRBJ1-1, with D tentatively TRBD1 (5 bases). This CDR3 has 15 amino acids. V lost 1 base, J lost 2 bases, and 14 bases lay in between. Germline V CDR1 and CDR2: GTSNPN, SVGIG (reference sequence). CDR3 nucleotides: TGTGCCTGGAGTGGCCAGGGATGGTTAAACACTGAAGCTTTCTTT. Its protein is CAWSGQGWLNTEAFF.

This clone was seen just once. The chain recombines TRBV5-1 with TRBJ2-7; TRBD2 matches at 11 bases. Germline trimming cut 0 bases from V and 5 bases from J; bases unmatched to any gene: 7. Germline loops: CDR1 SGHRS, CDR2 YFSETQ. CDR3 size: 16 residues. CDR3: CASSLAKLAGVDEQYF. The CDR3 bases are TGCGCCAGCAGCTTGGCCAAACTAGCGGGAGTCGACGAGCAGTACTTC.

J is TRBJ2-3 and V is TRBV28; TRBD2 matches 7 bases. Losses at the gene ends were 1 base for V and 2 bases for J; bases not matched to a gene: 6. Germline-derived CDR1 and CDR2 are MDHEN and SYDVKM. This CDR3 contains 16 residues. DNA of the CDR3: TGTGCCAGCAGTTTATATCCCGGGGGGAACACAGATACGCAGTATTTT. As protein: CASSLYPGGNTDTQYF.

In DNA form, the CDR3 reads TGTGCCAGCAGCTTGGAGGGACAGAACTACATGAACACTGAAGCTTTCTTT. Amino acid sequence: CASSLEGQNYMNTEAFF. This rearrangement joins TRBV5-6 to TRBJ1-1; 7 bases agree with TRBD1. Unmatched junction bases numbered 8, after V lost 0 bases and J lost 0 bases. Germline values: CDR1 SGHDT, CDR2 YYEEEE. This CDR3 has 17 residues.

The rearrangement joins TRBV6-5 to TRBJ1-3; D not resolved. The CDR3 length is 13 residues. In germline, CDR1 is MNHEY, CDR2 SVGAGI. Between the trimmed V and J ends, which lost 8 bases and 4 bases, there was a span of 12 bases. The CDR3 loop is CASATPGGNTIYF. The CDR3 DNA reads as TGTGCCAGCGCAACTCCGGGGGGAAACACCATATATTTT.

CDR3 residues: CASSLQGRADTQYF. The CDR3 DNA reads as TGTGCCAGCAGTTTACAGGGGCGTGCAGATACGCAGTATTTT. This chain uses TRBV28 with TRBJ2-3; weak D call: TRBD1 (6 bases). V lost 2 bases and J 4 bases, leaving 10 bases between the germline ends. The CDR3 is made up of 14 amino acids. Germline V gene data show CDR1 as MDHEN and CDR2 as SYDVKM.

The CDR3 coding sequence is TGTGCCAGCAGGCCGGGACAGACTCAAGAGACCCAGTACTTC. This encodes CASRPGQTQETQYF. This chain links TRBV6-5 with TRBJ2-5; 7 bases fit TRBD1. CDR1 MNHEY and CDR2 SVGAGI come from the germline V gene. The CDR3 has 14 residues. With 6 bases clipped from V and 2 bases from J, the junction kept 6 bases outside the gene matches.

The table lists this clone with a count of one. This chain joins TRBV11-2 and TRBJ1-1; 7 positions match TRBD1. The ends lost 2 bases at V and 11 bases at J; junction bases unmatched: 11. Germline CDR1 reads SGHAT; CDR2 reads FQNNGV. This CDR3 has 14 amino acids. CDR3 in amino acids: CASSLTYRDRGAFF. CDR3 nucleotides: TGTGCCAGCAGCTTAACCTACCGGGACAGAGGCGCTTTCTTT.

This clone came up many times. This chain joins TRBV3-1 (or the pseudogene TRBV3-2) and TRBJ2-7; unclear D gene. Between the trimmed V and J ends, which lost 0 bases and 3 bases, there was a span of 9 bases. Germline-derived CDR1 and CDR2 are LGHDT and YNNKEL (reference sequence). The CDR3 has 14 amino acids. CDR3 protein: CASSQDVTFYEQYF. DNA for the CDR3: TGTGCCAGCAGCCAAGATGTGACTTTCTACGAGCAGTACTTC.